These 10 T cell receptor beta chains were sequenced from one sample in a study of OX40 agonist ivuxolimab in advanced cancers. Profiling relied on immunoSEQ multiplex PCR, and the TCRdb table lists in-frame clones only, not all of them. Of about 26,000 clones listed, 85% are singletons. Sequencing was performed on CD4+ or CD8+ T cells sorted from blood, taken in a trial of the OX40 agonist ivuxolimab. The receptors derive from an adult with an advanced solid tumor such as melanoma, head and neck, liver or kidney cancer.

V gene TRBV7-6 combines with J gene TRBJ2-1; possible D gene TRBD2, 5 bases. Trimming removed 5 bases from V and 0 bases from J, with 14 bases in between. The CDR3 totals 16 residues. The germline gives CDR1 SGHVS, CDR2 FNYEAQ. CDR3: CASSPRSGSSYNEQFF. CDR3 DNA sequence: TGTGCCAGCAGCCCTAGGAGCGGCAGCTCCTACAATGAGCAGTTCTTC.

The rearrangement links TRBV6-5 to TRBJ2-7; D is uncertain. V lost 5 bases to trimming and J lost 2 bases, with 13 bases between them. The CDR3 totals 14 residues. CDR1 is MNHEY and CDR2 is SVGAGI in the germline V gene. CDR3 DNA: TGTGCCAGCAGTCTACTCCACGTTCCCTACGAGCAGTACTTC. Translated: CASSLLHVPYEQYF.

The chain recombines TRBV5-1 with TRBJ2-7; 8 bases fit TRBD1. This CDR3 comprises 15 residues. Germline values: CDR1 SGHRS, CDR2 YFSETQ. The junction had 2 bases not matched to a gene; V was cut back by 0 bases and J by 0 bases. In DNA, the CDR3 is TGCGCCAGCAGCTTGGGGACAGGGAGCTCCTACGAGCAGTACTTC. Its protein product is CASSLGTGSSYEQYF.

The chain recombines TRBV12-5 with TRBJ2-7, with 9 bases matching TRBD1. Trimming took 4 bases from V and 3 from J; bases not matched to a gene: 4. The CDR3 covers 14 residues. Germline V gives CDR1 LGHNT, CDR2 FRNRAP. The CDR3 coding sequence is TGTGCTAGTGGTTCGACAGGGGGTGGCTACGAGCAGTACTTC. It codes for CASGSTGGGYEQYF.

The rearrangement links TRBV9 to TRBJ1-1; D not resolved. Germline CDR1 reads SGDLS; CDR2 reads YYNGEE. The V end was cut by 4 bases, the J end by 1 base, with 8 bases between. This CDR3 comprises 13 residues. Here the CDR3 DNA reads TGTGCCAGCAGCCCTCCTGAGAACACTGAAGCTTTCTTT. As protein: CASSPPENTEAFF.

The rearrangement links TRBV9 to TRBJ2-1, with D possibly being TRBD1 (6 bases). Trimming stripped 3 bases from V and 0 bases from J, with 10 bases between. This CDR3 is built from 15 residues. Germline V lookup: CDR1 SGDLS, CDR2 YYNGEE. CDR3 sequence: CASSAADSSYNEQFF. CDR3 bases: TGTGCCAGCAGCGCCGCGGACAGCTCCTACAATGAGCAGTTCTTC. Using reference TRBV9 and TRBJ2-1 for the parts outside the CDR3, the full variable domain is DSGVTQTPKHLITATGQRVTLRCSPRSGDLSVYWYQQSLDQGLQFLIQYYNGEERAKGNILERFSAQQFPDLHSELNLSSLELGDSALYFCASSAADSSYNEQFFGPGTRLTVL.

The rearrangement links TRBV7-9 to TRBJ2-5, with D perhaps being TRBD1 or TRBD2 (6 bases each). CDR3 length: 14 residues. Germline CDR1 SEHNR, CDR2 FQNEAQ (reference sequence). Trimming removed 0 bases at V and 5 bases at J, with 10 bases between. Written as DNA, the CDR3 is TGTGCCAGCAGCTTAGCCGTAGGGGGGGAGACCCAGTACTTC. As protein: CASSLAVGGETQYF.

The V gene is TRBV7-9, the J gene TRBJ2-7, with 8 bases identical to TRBD1. Trimming took 5 bases from V and 4 from J; bases not matched to a gene: 4. The germline CDR1 and CDR2 sequences are SEHNR and FQNEAQ (reference sequence). The CDR3 spans 13 residues. The CDR3 DNA reads TGTGCCAGCAGCGGGACAGGACAATACGAGCAGTACTTC. It translates to CASSGTGQYEQYF.

In its sample, this clone was seen a few times. The V call is TRBV4-1, the J call TRBJ2-2; D may correspond to TRBD1 or TRBD2 (5 bases each). Germline V CDR1 and CDR2: MGHRA, YSYEKL. Trimming shortened V by 2 bases and J by 1 base, and 11 bases separated the two germline ends. This CDR3 spans 16 amino acids. The CDR3 region is CASSQSPGLNTGELFF. CDR3 bases: TGCGCCAGCAGCCAATCCCCGGGGCTGAACACCGGGGAGCTGTTTTTT.

The genes are TRBV11-2 and TRBJ2-7; 10 bases match TRBD2. The CDR3 extends over 15 amino acids. CDR1 is SGHAT, CDR2 FQNNGV, per germline. After removal of 5 bases from V and 2 bases from J, the junction contained 6 bases not matched to a gene. The DNA for the CDR3 is TGTGCCAGCAGCCCCCGGCTAGCGGGGGCCTACGAGCAGTACTTC. Amino acids: CASSPRLAGAYEQYF.